This is a list of T cell receptor beta chains from one sample in a study of T cells in localized non-small cell lung cancer. This table comes from immunoSEQ multiplex PCR, and its TCRdb copy is limited to in-frame clones, with some not included. This sample has 45,000 to 65,000 clones, with roughly 90% found just once. Specimen: peripheral blood, collected before any cancer treatment. The receptors stem from a man between 40 and 70 years old with stage I squamous cell lung carcinoma. Each CDR3 is given with its conserved first and last residue. Fields, in order: clone size, D gene, V gene, J gene, CDR3 protein, CDR3 DNA. A D gene is named only where the DNA matches it firmly. Size is stated for part of the rows, as once, few or many counts, or as a class when the clone is expanded.

>NA|TRBD2|TRBV6-5|TRBJ2-4
CASSSLGGRNIQYF
TGTGCCAGCAGTTCCCTTGGCGGGAGAAACATTCAGTACTTC
>NA|NA|TRBV28|TRBJ1-2
CASSSSMGHLYGYTF
TGTGCCAGCAGTTCCTCCATGGGACATCTGTATGGCTACACCTTC
>NA|TRBD1|TRBV4-3|TRBJ2-1
CASSQEGTDLNEQFF
TGCGCCAGCAGCCAAGAAGGGACAGATCTAAATGAGCAGTTCTTC
>few|TRBD1|TRBV7-2|TRBJ2-3
CASSPGGGSTDTQYF
TGTGCCAGCAGTCCAGGGGGCGGGAGCACAGATACGCAGTATTTT
>NA|NA|TRBV10-1|TRBJ2-5
CASSDNTEETQYF
TGCGCCAGCAGTGATAACACGGAAGAGACCCAGTACTTC
>NA|TRBD1|TRBV5-1|TRBJ2-6
CASSHRQGAGTGANVLTF
TGCGCCAGCAGCCATCGACAGGGGGCAGGCACTGGGGCCAACGTCCTGACTTTC
>NA|TRBD1|TRBV5-4|TRBJ1-2
CASSPNPTSGGANYGYTF
TGTGCCAGCAGCCCCAACCCAACCTCAGGGGGGGCTAACTATGGCTACACCTTC
>NA|TRBD2|TRBV7-2|TRBJ2-2
CASRSGTSGRSGELFF
TGTGCCAGCAGATCCGGGACTAGCGGGAGAAGCGGGGAGCTGTTTTTT
>NA|NA|TRBV11-2|TRBJ1-1
CASSSPNTEAFF
TGTGCCAGCAGTTCCCCCAACACTGAAGCTTTCTTT
>NA|NA|TRBV9|TRBJ2-1
CASSPKEGSYNEQFF
TGTGCCAGCAGCCCCAAAGAAGGCTCCTACAATGAGCAGTTCTTC
>once|NA|TRBV11-1|TRBJ2-1
CASSLIAAEGNEQFF
TGTGCCAGCAGCCTGATAGCAGCCGAGGGAAATGAGCAGTTCTTC